The present entry profiles one TCR beta chain with its context. One end of the junction varies from germline; a read error may be responsible. Single cDNA molecules in the library carried unique molecular identifiers attached during preparation. TCRdb processed the RACE reads anew with MiXCR; each CDR3 protein has one entry. The top ten clones hold roughly 3.3% of a sample with about 71,000 distinct CDR3 sequences, around 10% of them seen once. The V gene's germline CDR1 is KGHSH and CDR2 LQKENI. The CDR3 has 16 amino acids. These data originate in a study of human T cells and chemical hapten exposure. Study-level information: Donors were sensitized with 2% DPC on the upper inner arm. Alopecia universalis, totalis or areata was present in patients who were mostly female. Patch tests applied 0.01% DPC to the upper back, read at 6 days.

As to time point: patch test 1, 2 weeks after DPC sensitization. Treatment: therapeutic diphenylcyclopropenone sensitization with weekly scalp DPC. The TCR sequence derives from a woman aged 35 to 49 with alopecia areata. Some clones in this sample may be carry-over from other donors' samples. Specimen: whole blood, collected in connection with sensitization to the hapten diphenylcyclopropenone (DPC). V and J are TRBV18 and TRBJ1-4; D gene uncertain. Here the CDR3 DNA reads TGTGCCAGCTCACCTCCCACCTCCGGACCGGATGAAAAACTGATTTTT. This encodes CASSPPTSGPDEKLIF.